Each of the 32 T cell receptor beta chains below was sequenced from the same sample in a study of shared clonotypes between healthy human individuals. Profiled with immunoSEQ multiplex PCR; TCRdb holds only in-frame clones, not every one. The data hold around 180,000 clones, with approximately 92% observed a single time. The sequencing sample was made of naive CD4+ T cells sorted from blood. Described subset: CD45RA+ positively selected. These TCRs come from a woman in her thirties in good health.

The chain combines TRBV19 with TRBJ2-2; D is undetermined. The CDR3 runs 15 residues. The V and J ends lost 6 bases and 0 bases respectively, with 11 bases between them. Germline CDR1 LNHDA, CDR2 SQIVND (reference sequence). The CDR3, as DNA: TGTGCCAGTAGAATTTGGGCAGCGAACACCGGGGAGCTGTTTTTT. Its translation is CASRIWAANTGELFF. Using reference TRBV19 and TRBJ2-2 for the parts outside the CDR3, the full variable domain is DGGITQSPKYLFRKEGQNVTLSCEQNLNHDAMYWYRQDPGQGLRLIYYSQIVNDFQKGDIAEGYSVSREKKESFPLTVTSAQKNPTAFYLCASRIWAANTGELFFGEGSRLTVL.

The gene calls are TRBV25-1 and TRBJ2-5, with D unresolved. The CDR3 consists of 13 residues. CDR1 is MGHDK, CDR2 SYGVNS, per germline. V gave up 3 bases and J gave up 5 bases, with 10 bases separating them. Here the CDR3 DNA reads TGTGCCAGCAGTGACCGGGTTCGGGAGACCCAGTACTTC. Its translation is CASSDRVRETQYF. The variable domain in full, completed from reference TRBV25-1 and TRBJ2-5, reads EADIYQTPRYLVIGTGKKITLECSQTMGHDKMYWYQQDPGMELHLIHYSYGVNSTEKGDLSSESTVSRIRTEHFPLTLESARPSHTSQYLCASSDRVRETQYFGPGTRLLVL.

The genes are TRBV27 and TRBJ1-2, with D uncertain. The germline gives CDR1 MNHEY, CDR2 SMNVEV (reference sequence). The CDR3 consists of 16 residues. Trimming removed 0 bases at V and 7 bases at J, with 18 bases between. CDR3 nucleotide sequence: TGTGCCAGCAGTTTATCGGGGAAGGGAAGAGTACGTGGCTACACCTTC. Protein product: CASSLSGKGRVRGYTF.

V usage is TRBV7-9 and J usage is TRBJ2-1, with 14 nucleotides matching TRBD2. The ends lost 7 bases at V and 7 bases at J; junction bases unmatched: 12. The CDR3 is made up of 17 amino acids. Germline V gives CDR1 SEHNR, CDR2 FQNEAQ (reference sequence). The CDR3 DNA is TGTGCCAGCACCGATACGAGGGGACTAGCGGGAGTGAATGAGCAGTTCTTC. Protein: CASTDTRGLAGVNEQFF.

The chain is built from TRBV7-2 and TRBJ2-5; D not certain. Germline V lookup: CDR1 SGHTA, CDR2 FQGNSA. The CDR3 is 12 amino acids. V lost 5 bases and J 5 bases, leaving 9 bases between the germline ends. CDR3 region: CASSLTTETQYF. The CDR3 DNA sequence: TGTGCCAGCAGCCTTACGACGGAGACCCAGTACTTC.

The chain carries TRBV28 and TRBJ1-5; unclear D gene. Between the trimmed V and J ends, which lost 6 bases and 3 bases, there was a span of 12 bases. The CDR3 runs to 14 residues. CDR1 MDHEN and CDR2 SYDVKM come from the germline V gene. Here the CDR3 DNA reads TGTGCCAGCAGGGTTGGGCAGTTCAATCAGCCCCAGCATTTT. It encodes CASRVGQFNQPQHF.

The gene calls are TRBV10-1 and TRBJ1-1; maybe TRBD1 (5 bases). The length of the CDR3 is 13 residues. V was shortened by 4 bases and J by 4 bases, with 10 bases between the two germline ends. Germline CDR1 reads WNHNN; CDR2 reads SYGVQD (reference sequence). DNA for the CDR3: TGCGCCAGCAGTGGGCAGGGTCCCACTGAAGCTTTCTTT. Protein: CASSGQGPTEAFF.

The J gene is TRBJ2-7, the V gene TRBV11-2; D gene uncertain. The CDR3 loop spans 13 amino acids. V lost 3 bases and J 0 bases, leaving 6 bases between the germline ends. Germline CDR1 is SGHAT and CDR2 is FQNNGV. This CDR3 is CASSFTSSYEQYF. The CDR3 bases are TGTGCCAGCAGCTTTACGAGCTCCTACGAGCAGTACTTC.

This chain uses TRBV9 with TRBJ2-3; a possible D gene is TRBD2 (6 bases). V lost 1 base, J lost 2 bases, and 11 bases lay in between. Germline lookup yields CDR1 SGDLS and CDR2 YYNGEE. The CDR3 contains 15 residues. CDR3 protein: CASSVSRGFTDTQYF. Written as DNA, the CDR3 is TGTGCCAGCAGCGTATCGCGGGGATTCACAGATACGCAGTATTTT.

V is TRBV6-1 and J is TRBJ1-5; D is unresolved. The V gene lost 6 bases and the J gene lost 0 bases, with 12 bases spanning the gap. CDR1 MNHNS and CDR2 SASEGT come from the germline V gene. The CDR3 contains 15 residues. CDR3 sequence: CASRGGWDSNQPQHF. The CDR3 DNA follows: TGTGCCAGCAGAGGAGGATGGGATAGCAATCAGCCCCAGCATTTT.

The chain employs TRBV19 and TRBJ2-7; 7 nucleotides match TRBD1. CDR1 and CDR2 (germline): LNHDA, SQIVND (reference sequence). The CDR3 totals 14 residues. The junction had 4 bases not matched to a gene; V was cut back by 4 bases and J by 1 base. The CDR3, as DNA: TGTGCCAGTAGTACGCGGACAGGATCCTACGAGCAGTACTTC. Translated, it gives CASSTRTGSYEQYF.

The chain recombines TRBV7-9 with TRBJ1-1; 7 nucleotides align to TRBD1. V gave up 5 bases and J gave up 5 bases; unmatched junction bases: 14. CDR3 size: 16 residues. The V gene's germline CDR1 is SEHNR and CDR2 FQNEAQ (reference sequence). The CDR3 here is CASSPPRTGLRTEAFF. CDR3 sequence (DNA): TGTGCCAGCAGCCCCCCTCGGACAGGACTTCGGACTGAAGCTTTCTTT.

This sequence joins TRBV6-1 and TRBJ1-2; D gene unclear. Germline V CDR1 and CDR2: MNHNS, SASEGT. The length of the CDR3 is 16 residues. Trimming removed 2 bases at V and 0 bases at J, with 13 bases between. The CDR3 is CASSELLWTANYGYTF. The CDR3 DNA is TGTGCCAGCAGTGAACTTTTATGGACGGCTAACTATGGCTACACCTTC.

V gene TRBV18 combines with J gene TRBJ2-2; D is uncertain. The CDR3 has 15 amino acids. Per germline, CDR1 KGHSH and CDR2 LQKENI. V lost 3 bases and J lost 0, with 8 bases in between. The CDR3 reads CASSPRHANTGELFF. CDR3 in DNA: TGTGCCAGCTCACCTCGTCATGCGAACACCGGGGAGCTGTTTTTT.

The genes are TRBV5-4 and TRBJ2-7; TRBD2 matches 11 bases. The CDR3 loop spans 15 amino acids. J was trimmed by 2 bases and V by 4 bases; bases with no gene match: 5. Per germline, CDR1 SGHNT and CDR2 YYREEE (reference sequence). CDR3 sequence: CASSRPGLAAYEQYF. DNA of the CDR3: TGTGCCAGCAGCCGGCCGGGACTAGCGGCCTACGAGCAGTACTTC.

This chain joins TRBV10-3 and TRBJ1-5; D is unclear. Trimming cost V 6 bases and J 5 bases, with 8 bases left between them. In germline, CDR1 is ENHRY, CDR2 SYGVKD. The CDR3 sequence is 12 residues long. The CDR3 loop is CAIRDTDQPQHF. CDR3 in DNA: TGTGCCATCAGAGACACTGATCAGCCCCAGCATTTT.

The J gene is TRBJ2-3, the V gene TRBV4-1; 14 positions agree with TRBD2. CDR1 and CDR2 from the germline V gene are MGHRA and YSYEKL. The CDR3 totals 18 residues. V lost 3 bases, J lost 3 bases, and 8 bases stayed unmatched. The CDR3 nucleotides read TGCGCCAGCAGCCAGGCGGAACGGACTAGCGGGAGGACAGATACGCAGTATTTT. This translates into CASSQAERTSGRTDTQYF.

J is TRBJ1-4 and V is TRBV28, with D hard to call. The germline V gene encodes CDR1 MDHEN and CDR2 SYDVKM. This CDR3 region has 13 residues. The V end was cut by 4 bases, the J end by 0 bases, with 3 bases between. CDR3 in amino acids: CASSSATNEKLFF. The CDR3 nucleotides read TGTGCCAGCAGTTCTGCAACTAATGAAAAACTGTTTTTT. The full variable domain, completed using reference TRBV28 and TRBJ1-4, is DVKVTQSSRYLVKRTGEKVFLECVQDMDHENMFWYRQDPGLGLRLIYFSYDVKMKEKGDIPEGYSVSREKKERFSLILESASTNQTSMYLCASSSATNEKLFFGSGTQLSVL.

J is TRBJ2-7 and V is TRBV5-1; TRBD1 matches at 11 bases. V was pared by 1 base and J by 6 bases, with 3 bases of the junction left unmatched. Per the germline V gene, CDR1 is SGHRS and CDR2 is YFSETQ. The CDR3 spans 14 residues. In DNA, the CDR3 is TGCGCCAGCAGCTTGACCGGGACAGGGGGCGAGCAGTACTTC. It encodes CASSLTGTGGEQYF.

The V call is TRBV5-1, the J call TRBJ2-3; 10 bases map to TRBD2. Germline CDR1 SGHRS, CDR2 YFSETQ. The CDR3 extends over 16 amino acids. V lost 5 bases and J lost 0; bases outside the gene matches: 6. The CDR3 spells CASRWTSGTSTDTQYF. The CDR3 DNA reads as TGCGCCAGCAGGTGGACTAGCGGAACTAGCACAGATACGCAGTATTTT.

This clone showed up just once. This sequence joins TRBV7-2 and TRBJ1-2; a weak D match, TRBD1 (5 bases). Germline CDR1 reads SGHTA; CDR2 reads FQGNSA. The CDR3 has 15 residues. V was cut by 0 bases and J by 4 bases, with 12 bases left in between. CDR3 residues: CASSLATSGSYGYTF. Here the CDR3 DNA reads TGTGCCAGCAGCTTAGCGACATCAGGGAGCTATGGCTACACCTTC. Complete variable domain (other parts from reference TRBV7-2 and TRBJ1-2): GAGVSQSPSNKVTEKGKDVELRCDPISGHTALYWYRQSLGQGLEFLIYFQGNSAPDKSGLPSDRFSAERTGGSVSTLTIQRTQQEDSAVYLCASSLATSGSYGYTFGSGTRLTVV.

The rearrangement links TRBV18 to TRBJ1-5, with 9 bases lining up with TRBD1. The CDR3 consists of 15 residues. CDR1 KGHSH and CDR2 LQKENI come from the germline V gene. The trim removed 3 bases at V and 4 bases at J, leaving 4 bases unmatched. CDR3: CASSPRTGVNQPQHF. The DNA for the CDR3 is TGTGCCAGCTCACCTCGGACAGGGGTGAATCAGCCCCAGCATTTT.

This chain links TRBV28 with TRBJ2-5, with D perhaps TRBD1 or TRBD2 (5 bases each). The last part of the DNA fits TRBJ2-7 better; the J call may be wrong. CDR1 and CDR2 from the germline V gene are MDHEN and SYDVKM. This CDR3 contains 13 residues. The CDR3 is CATQGTTLHEQYF. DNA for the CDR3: TGTGCCACACAAGGGACCACCCTCCACGAGCAGTACTTC.

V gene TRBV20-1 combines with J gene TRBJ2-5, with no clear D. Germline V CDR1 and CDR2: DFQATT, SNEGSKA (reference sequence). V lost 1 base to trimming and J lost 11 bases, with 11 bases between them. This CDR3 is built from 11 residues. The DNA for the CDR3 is TGCAGTGCTAGAGGGGCCAATGAACAGTACTTC. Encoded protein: CSARGANEQYF.

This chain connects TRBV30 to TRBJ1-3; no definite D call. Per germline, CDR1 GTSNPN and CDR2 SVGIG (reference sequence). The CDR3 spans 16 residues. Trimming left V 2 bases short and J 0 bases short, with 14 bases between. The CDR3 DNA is TGTGCCTGGAGTCCTCGAGGCGTCCCCTCTGGAAACACCATATATTTT. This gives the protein CAWSPRGVPSGNTIYF.

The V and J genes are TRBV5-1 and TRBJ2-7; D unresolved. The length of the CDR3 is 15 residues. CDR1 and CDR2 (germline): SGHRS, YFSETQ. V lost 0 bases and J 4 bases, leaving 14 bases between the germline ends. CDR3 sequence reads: CASSLEGVGRYEQYF. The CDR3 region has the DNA TGCGCCAGCAGCTTGGAAGGCGTAGGGCGATACGAGCAGTACTTC. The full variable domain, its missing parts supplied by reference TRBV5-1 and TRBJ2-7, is KAGVTQTPRYLIKTRGQQVTLSCSPISGHRSVSWYQQTPGQGLQFLFEYFSETQRNKGNFPGRFSGRQFSNSRSEMNVSTLELGDSALYLCASSLEGVGRYEQYFGPGTRLTVT.

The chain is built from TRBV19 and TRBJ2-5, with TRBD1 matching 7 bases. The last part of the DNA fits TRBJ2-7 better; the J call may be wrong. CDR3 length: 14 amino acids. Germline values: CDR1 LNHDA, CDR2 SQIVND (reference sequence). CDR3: CASSQDRISYEQYF. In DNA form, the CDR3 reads TGTGCCAGTAGTCAGGACAGGATCTCCTACGAGCAGTACTTC.

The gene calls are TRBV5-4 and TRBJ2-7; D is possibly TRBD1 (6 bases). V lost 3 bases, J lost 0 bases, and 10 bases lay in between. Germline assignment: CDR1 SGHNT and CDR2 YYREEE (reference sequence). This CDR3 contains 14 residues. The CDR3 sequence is CASSSNRDSYEQYF. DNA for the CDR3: TGTGCCAGCAGCTCCAACAGGGACTCCTACGAGCAGTACTTC. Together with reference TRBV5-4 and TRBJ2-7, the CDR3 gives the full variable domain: ETGVTQSPTHLIKTRGQQVTLRCSSQSGHNTVSWYQQALGQGPQFIFQYYREEENGRGNFPPRFSGLQFPNYSSELNVNALELDDSALYLCASSSNRDSYEQYFGPGTRLTVT.

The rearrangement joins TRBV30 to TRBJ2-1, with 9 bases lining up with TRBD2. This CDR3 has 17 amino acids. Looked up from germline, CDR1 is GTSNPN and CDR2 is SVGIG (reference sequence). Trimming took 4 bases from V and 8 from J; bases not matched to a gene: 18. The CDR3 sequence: CAWIDPTSGGRIDEQFF. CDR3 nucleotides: TGTGCCTGGATTGACCCGACTAGCGGCGGGAGGATCGATGAGCAGTTCTTC.

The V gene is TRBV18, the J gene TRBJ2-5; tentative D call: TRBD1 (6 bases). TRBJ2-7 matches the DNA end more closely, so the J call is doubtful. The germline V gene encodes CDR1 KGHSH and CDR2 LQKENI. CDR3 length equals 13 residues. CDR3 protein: CASSLGNRDEQYF. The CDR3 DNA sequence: TGTGCCAGCTCACTAGGGAACAGGGACGAGCAGTACTTC.

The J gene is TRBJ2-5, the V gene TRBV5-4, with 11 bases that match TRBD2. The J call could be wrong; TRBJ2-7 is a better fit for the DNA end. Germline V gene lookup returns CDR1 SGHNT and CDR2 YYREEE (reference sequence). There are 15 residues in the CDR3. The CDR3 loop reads CASSPGTSGAGEQYF. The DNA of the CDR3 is TGTGCCAGCAGCCCCGGGACTAGCGGCGCAGGCGAGCAGTACTTC.

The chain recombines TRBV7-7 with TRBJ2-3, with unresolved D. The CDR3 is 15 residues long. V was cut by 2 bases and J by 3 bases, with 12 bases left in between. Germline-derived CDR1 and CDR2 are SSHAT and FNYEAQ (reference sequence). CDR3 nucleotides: TGTGCCAGCAGCTTAACTACCGCGCGTACAGATACGCAGTATTTT. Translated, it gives CASSLTTARTDTQYF.